These T cell receptor beta chains were read from a single sample in a study of shared clonotypes between healthy human individuals. Using immunoSEQ multiplex PCR, the repertoire was profiled, and TCRdb retains in-frame clones only, with some absent. The sample consists of millions of clones, 85% to 95% of them appearing once. The specimen was naive CD4+ T cells sorted from blood. The receptors were sampled from a man aged 18-30 years in good health. CDR3s include the opening cysteine and the closing phenylalanine or tryptophan. D genes are given only for firm matches. Rows give clone size only sometimes, using once, few, many, or a class for an expanded clone.

>-|TRBV6-5|TRBJ2-7|11|-
TGTGCCTCCCAGGGGGGGTACGAGCAGTACTTC
CASQGGYEQYF
>-|TRBV9|TRBJ2-3|14|-
TGTGCCAGCAGCGTAAAGGGGGAGCGAGATACGCAGTATTTT
CASSVKGERDTQYF
>-|TRBV2|TRBJ2-7|12|-
TGTGCCAGCAATCGAGGAACCTACGAGCAGTACTTC
CASNRGTYEQYF
>-|TRBV4-1|TRBJ2-3|14|-
TGCGCCAGCAGCCAAGGAGGACTGTCCATGACGCAGTATTTT
CASSQGGLSMTQYF
>-|TRBV18|TRBJ1-1|14|TRBD1
TGTGCCAGCCAAAGGGACAGGGGGCAAACTGAAGCTTTCTTT
CASQRDRGQTEAFF
>-|TRBV7-6|TRBJ2-7|15|TRBD2
TGTGCCAGCAGCTTACAAGCGGGGGGCCTTGTCGGGCAGTACTTC
CASSLQAGGLVGQYF
>-|TRBV7-2|TRBJ1-2|15|-
TGTGCCAGCAGCACCAACAGCCCCTCTAACTATGGCTACACCTTC
CASSTNSPSNYGYTF
>-|TRBV7-9|TRBJ2-7|15|-
TGTGCCAGCAGCTTAGCACTGGACGCAGCTTACGAGCAGTACTTC
CASSLALDAAYEQYF
>once|TRBV7-2|TRBJ2-2|13|-
TGTGCCAGCAGCTTCGTGAACACCGGGGAGCTGTTTTTT
CASSFVNTGELFF
>-|TRBV7-7|TRBJ1-4|15|-
TGTGCTAGCAGCTCCTCCACGGGGGCTAATGAAAAACTGTTTTTT
CASSSSTGANEKLFF
>-|TRBV7-3|TRBJ2-7|13|-
TGTGCCAGCAGCTTAAACAGAGGCGGCGAGCAGTACTTC
CASSLNRGGEQYF
>once|TRBV5-4|TRBJ1-2|16|TRBD1
TGTGCCAGCAGCTTGGGCGGGGGGACAGCTAACTATGGCTACACCTTC
CASSLGGGTANYGYTF